Listed here are 4 T cell receptor beta chains from one sample, sequenced in a study of post-analysis software for immune sequencing data. Unique-molecular-identifier-tagged TCR beta cDNA libraries were used. From the PCR reads, TCRdb called clonotypes with MiXCR, one entry per CDR3 protein. The top ten clones hold approximately 4.4% of a sample with 750,000 to 900,000 distinct CDR3 sequences, about 45% of them seen once. Broader study findings: In patients, about five TRBV segments were more frequent than in controls, with TRBV5-6, TRBV5-1 and TRBV20-1 among them.

Their antigens remain unidentified. Material: blood. The receptors shown here come from a girl aged 5-17 years with multiple sclerosis.

The genes are TRBV12-3 or TRBV12-4 and TRBJ2-7; 7 bases are a match to TRBD2. This CDR3 is 14 amino acids long. V shed 6 bases and J 0 bases; nucleotides not matched to a gene: 5. CDR3 in DNA: TGTGCCAGCAGGCCGGGCGGGAGCTCCTACGAGCAGTACTTC. This sequence encodes CASRPGGSSYEQYF.

The J gene is TRBJ1-6, the V gene TRBV28; D is unclear. Germline CDR1 and CDR2: MDHEN and SYDVKM. V was clipped by 5 bases and J by 10 bases, with 12 bases between them. The CDR3 is 13 amino acids. The CDR3 sequence: CASSKTEGSPLHF. CDR3 coding DNA: TGTGCCAGCAGTAAGACGGAGGGATCACCCCTCCACTTT.

The V gene is TRBV12-3 or TRBV12-4, the J gene TRBJ2-2; a weak D match, TRBD2 (5 bases). The CDR3 covers 13 residues. V lost 7 bases and J 11 bases, leaving 17 bases between the germline ends. The DNA of the CDR3 is TGTGCCAGCACCCCGGACTCGGCGGGCGAGCTGTTTTTT. It is translated as CASTPDSAGELFF.

The chain combines TRBV12-3 or TRBV12-4 with TRBJ2-5, with 10 bases fitting TRBD2. J gave up 5 bases and V 2 bases, and 8 bases lay outside the gene matches. CDR3 length: 16 residues. CDR3 in DNA: TGTGCCAGCAGTTTAAGCGGGAGGGCCGAGGGGGAGACCCAGTACTTC. Translation: CASSLSGRAEGETQYF.